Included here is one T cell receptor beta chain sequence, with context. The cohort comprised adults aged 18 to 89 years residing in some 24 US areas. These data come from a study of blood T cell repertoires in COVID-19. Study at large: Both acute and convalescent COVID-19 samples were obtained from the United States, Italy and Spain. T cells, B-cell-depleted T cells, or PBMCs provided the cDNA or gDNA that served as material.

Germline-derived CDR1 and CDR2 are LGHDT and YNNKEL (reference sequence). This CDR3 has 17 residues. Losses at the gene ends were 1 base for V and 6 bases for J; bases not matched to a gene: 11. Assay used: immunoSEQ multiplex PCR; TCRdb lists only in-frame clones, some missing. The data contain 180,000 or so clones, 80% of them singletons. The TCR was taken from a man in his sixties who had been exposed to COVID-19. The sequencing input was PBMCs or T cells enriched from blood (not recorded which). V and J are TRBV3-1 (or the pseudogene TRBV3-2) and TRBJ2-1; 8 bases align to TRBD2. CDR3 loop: CASSQAGGRTQTNEQFF. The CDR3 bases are TGTGCCAGCAGCCAAGCCGGCGGGAGGACACAAACCAATGAGCAGTTCTTC.